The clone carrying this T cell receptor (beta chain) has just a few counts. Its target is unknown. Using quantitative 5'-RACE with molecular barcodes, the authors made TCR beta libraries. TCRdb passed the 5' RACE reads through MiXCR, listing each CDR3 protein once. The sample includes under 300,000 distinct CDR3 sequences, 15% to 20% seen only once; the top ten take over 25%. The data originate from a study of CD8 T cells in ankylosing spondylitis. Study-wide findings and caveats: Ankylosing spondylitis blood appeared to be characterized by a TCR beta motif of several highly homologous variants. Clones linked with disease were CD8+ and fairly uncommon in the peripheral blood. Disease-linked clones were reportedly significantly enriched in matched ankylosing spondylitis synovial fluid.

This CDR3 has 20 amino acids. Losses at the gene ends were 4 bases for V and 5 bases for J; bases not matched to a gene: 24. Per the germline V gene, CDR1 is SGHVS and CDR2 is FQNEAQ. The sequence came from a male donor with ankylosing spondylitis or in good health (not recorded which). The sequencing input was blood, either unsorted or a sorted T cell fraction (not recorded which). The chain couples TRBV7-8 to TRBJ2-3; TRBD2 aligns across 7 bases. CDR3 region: CASSYSVGGGPVRTLDTQYF. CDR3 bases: TGTGCCAGCAGCTACTCGGTGGGGGGAGGGCCGGTCCGTACCCTAGATACGCAGTATTTT. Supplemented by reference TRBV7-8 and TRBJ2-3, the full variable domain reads GAGVSQSPRYKVAKRGQDVALRCDPISGHVSLFWYQQALGQGPEFLTYFQNEAQLDKSGLPSDRFFAERPEGSVSTLKIQRTQQEDSAVYLCASSYSVGGGPVRTLDTQYFGPGTRLTVL.